Here is one T cell receptor beta chain with its context. The study drew participants aged about 18 to 89 years from approximately 23 US areas. Cohort allocation depended upon clinical history that participants reported. This entry is derived from a study of blood T cell repertoires in COVID-19. Authors' analysis steps: Reference gene primers were amplified, and this amplification served to estimate nucleated cell counts. The method was immunoSEQ multiplex PCR; TCRdb's version includes in-frame clones alone and lacks a portion of them. That table furnishes V, J and clone size, whereas the DNA furnished D and trimming. The sample consists of about 270,000 clones, around 89% of them appearing once. The sequence was collected from a woman aged 18-29 years who had recovered from COVID-19. Sequenced sample: PBMCs or T cells enriched from blood (not recorded which).

The CDR3 is CASSLGTGDQPQHF. The CDR3 nucleotides read TGTGCCAGCAGTTTAGGGACAGGGGATCAGCCCCAGCATTTT. The V and J genes are TRBV27 and TRBJ1-5, with TRBD1 matching over 10 bases. Trimming removed 2 bases from V and 5 bases from J; junction bases left unmatched: 0. The CDR3 consists of 14 residues. Germline CDR1 MNHEY, CDR2 SMNVEV (reference sequence).